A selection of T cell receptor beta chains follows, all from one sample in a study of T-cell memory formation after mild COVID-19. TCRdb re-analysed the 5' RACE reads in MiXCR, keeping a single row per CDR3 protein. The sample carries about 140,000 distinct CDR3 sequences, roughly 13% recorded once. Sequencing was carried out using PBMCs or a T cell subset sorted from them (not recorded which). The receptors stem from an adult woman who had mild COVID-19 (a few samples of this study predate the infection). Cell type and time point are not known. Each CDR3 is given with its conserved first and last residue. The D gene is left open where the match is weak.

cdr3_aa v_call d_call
CASSYSGLAGRYEQYF TRBV6-2/TRBV6-3 TRBD2
CASSQDHFSGNTIYF TRBV4-3 .
CASSQDRDRWNTEAFF TRBV4-3 .
CASSLWGGQGIDTQYF TRBV28 .
CASSQDFSPSGRTTGYEQYF TRBV4-3 TRBD2
CASSLDRDTGELFF TRBV12-3/TRBV12-4 TRBD1
CASSTGTGGYEQYF TRBV5-1 TRBD1
CASSWRQGPYEQYF TRBV4-1 TRBD1
CASIQDLEETQYF TRBV5-1 .
CASSVAPGNTGELFF TRBV9 .
CASSWRGNPDNEQFF TRBV7-3 .
CASSLAGTGYSPLHF TRBV5-1 TRBD1
CASSYSRSSGNSYEQYF TRBV6-5 .
CASSLESTNQETQYF TRBV7-6 .
CASSLPGLAGGPHNEQFF TRBV7-8 TRBD2
CASRGQYNSPLHF TRBV2 TRBD1
CVSTLVTGIDEQFF TRBV7-9 TRBD1
CASSVTGSPNTGELFF TRBV9 .
CASSLPGEQETQYF TRBV12-3/TRBV12-4 .
CASSLTGRNYGYTF TRBV7-9 TRBD1
CASTSVAGGNQPQHF TRBV4-1 .
CASSSFEGQYF TRBV7-8 .
CATKDQNGNEQFF TRBV24-1 .
CASSLSKGQPQHF TRBV27 .
CASSQEPGQRRSPLHF TRBV4-1 .
CASSYPGKRNTEAFF TRBV6-5 .
CATSWDRELFF TRBV24-1 .
CASGLVGQGARNEQFF TRBV12-5 TRBD1
CASGTTGNEQFF TRBV5-1 TRBD1
CASSQDWPLGNSPLHF TRBV4-1 .
CASRTSGPYTDTQYF TRBV12-3/TRBV12-4 .
CASSLAGSINEQFF TRBV7-8 .
CASSPTINYEQYF TRBV27 .
CASSSGPGQGEEKLFF TRBV7-9 TRBD1
CASSSSGGADTQYF TRBV27 TRBD2
CASSLADRGLDIQYF TRBV5-1 TRBD1
CASSQGGTGEQYF TRBV4-1 TRBD1
CASSEWTGKDEAFF TRBV6-1 TRBD1
CASSTAGGSNYGYTF TRBV7-9 TRBD1
CATSDPGQGTHEQYF TRBV24-1 TRBD1
CASSSTRHGPILSGYTF TRBV7-9 .
CASSTGTSGKYWDTQYF TRBV19 TRBD2
CAISEPSGGRTYEQYF TRBV10-3 TRBD2
CAWSGVSSGNTIYF TRBV30 .
CASSRTTGTGKNEQFF TRBV14 TRBD1
CAISTGEANYGYTF TRBV10-3 .
CSARDRKGGRTTDTQYF TRBV20-1 .
CASSLAPDSYTDTQYF TRBV7-2 .
CASSLGLAGGPGNEQFF TRBV11-3 TRBD2
CASSLEAGSYGYTF TRBV5-1 .